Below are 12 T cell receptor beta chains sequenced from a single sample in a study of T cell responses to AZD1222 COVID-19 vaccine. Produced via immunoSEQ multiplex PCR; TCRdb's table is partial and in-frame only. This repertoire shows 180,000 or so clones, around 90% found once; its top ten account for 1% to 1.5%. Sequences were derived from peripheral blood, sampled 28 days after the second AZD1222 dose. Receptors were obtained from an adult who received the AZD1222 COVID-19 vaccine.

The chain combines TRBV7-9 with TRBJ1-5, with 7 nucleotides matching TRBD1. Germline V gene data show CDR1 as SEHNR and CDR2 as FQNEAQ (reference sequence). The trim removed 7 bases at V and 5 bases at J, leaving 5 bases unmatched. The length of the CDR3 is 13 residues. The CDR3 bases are TGTGCCAGCACCCAAACAGGGGATCAGCCCCAGCATTTT. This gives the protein CASTQTGDQPQHF.

The CDR3 coding sequence is TGCGCCAGCAGCGAGGGACAGGGGGCGTCTAGCGGGAGGAAGGGCTCCTACAATGAGCAGTTCTTC. Translation: CASSEGQGASSGRKGSYNEQFF. The chain couples TRBV4-3 to TRBJ2-1; tentative D call: TRBD1 (12 bases). Trimming removed 5 bases at V and 0 bases at J, with 32 bases between. Germline values: CDR1 LGHNA, CDR2 YSLEER. The length of the CDR3 is 22 residues.

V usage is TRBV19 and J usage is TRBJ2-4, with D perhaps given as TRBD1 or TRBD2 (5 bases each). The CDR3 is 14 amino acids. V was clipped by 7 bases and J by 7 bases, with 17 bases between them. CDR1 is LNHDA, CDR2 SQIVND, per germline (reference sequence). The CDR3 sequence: CASKAMAGTNIQYF. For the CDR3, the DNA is TGTGCCAGTAAAGCTATGGCAGGGACGAACATTCAGTACTTC.

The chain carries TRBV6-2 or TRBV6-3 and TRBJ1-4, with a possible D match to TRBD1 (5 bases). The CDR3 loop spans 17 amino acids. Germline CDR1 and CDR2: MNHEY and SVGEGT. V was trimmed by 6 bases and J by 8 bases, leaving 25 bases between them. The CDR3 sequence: CASSPTRRAQRGEKLFF. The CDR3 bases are TGTGCCAGCAGCCCCACCCGCCGGGCCCAGAGGGGAGAAAAACTGTTTTTT.

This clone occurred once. CDR3 nucleotide sequence: TGTGCCAGCAGCGTAGTAAACGCGGGGATAGATACGCAGTATTTT. It yields the protein CASSVVNAGIDTQYF. The chain carries TRBV9 and TRBJ2-3; possibly TRBD2 for D (6 bases). The CDR3 is 15 residues long. Deletions cut 0 bases from V and 5 bases from J, with 13 bases between. Per the germline V gene, CDR1 is SGDLS and CDR2 is YYNGEE.

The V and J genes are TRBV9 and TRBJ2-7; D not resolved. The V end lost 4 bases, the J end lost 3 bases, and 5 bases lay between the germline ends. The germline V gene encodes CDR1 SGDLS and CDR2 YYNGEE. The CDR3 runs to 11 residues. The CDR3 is CASSKDYEQYF. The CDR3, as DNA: TGTGCCAGCAGCAAGGACTACGAGCAGTACTTC.

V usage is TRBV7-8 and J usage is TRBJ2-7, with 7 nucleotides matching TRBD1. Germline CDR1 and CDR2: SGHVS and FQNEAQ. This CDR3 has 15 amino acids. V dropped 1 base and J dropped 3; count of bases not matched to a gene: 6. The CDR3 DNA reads TGTGCCAGCAGCTTAGTAGGGGGCGAAATCTACGAGCAGTACTTC. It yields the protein CASSLVGGEIYEQYF. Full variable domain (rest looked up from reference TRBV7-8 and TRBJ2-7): GAGVSQSPRYKVAKRGQDVALRCDPISGHVSLFWYQQALGQGPEFLTYFQNEAQLDKSGLPSDRFFAERPEGSVSTLKIQRTQQEDSAVYLCASSLVGGEIYEQYFGPGTRLTVT.

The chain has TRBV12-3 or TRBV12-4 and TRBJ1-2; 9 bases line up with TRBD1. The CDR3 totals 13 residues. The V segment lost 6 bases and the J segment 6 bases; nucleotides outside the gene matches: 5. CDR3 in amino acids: CASRDRGRNGYTF. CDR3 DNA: TGTGCCAGCAGGGACAGGGGTAGAAATGGCTACACCTTC.

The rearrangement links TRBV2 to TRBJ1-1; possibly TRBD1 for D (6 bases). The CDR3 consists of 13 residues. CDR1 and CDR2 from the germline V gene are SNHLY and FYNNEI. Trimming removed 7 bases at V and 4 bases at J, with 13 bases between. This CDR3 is CASMGEGGTEAFF. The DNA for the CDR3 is TGTGCCAGCATGGGGGAAGGGGGCACTGAAGCTTTCTTT.

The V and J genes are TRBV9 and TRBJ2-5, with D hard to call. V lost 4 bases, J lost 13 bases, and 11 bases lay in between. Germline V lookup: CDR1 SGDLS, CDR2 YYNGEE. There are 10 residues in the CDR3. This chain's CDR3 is CASSPLHRYF. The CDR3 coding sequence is TGTGCCAGCAGCCCCCTTCACCGGTACTTC.

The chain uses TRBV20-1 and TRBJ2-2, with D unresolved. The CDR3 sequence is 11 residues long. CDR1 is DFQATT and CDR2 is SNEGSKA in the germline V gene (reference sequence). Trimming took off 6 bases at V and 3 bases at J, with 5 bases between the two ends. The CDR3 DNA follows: TGCAGTGCCGGAGACACCGGGGAGCTGTTTTTT. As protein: CSAGDTGELFF.

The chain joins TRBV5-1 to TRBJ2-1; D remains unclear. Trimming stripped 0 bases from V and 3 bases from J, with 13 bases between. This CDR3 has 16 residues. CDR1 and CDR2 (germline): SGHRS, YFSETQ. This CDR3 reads CASSLESQSFYNEQFF. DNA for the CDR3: TGCGCCAGCAGCTTGGAGAGTCAGTCTTTCTACAATGAGCAGTTCTTC.